A single T cell receptor beta chain is shown here with its context. The protocol was immunoSEQ multiplex PCR, while the TCRdb copy is restricted to in-frame clones and leaves out a portion. The sample includes 90,000 to 120,000 clones, 92% of them seen just once. This sample was taken from a study of T cell changes during pregnancy in multiple sclerosis. The origin of this receptor is a female donor in good health, enrolled as a control in a pregnancy study. The sample consisted of peripheral blood, taken in the third trimester of pregnancy.

The DNA for the CDR3 is TGTGCCAGCAGCGGGGTGAATCAGCCCCAGCATTTT. Protein: CASSGVNQPQHF. The rearrangement links TRBV2 to TRBJ1-5; D gene uncertain. Per germline, CDR1 SNHLY and CDR2 FYNNEI. V lost 6 bases and J 4 bases, leaving 7 bases between the germline ends. This CDR3 spans 12 amino acids.